The rows below give T cell receptor beta chains drawn from one sample of a study of T cells in Graves' hyperthyroidism and ophthalmopathy. One entry per CDR3 protein, called by TCRdb with MiXCR from the multiplex PCR reads. The table lists roughly 580,000 distinct CDR3 sequences, about 15% of them singletons, with more than 5% in the top ten. The sample comprised blood. These receptor sequences come from a woman in her thirties with Graves' hyperthyroidism that later progressed to Graves' ophthalmopathy. Each CDR3 is given with its conserved first and last residue. The order of the fields is CDR3 length, J gene, D gene, V gene, clone size, CDR3 protein, CDR3 DNA. A D gene is named only where the DNA matches it firmly. The listing skips clone size in some rows; elsewhere it reads once, few, many or a size class.

cdr3_length: 16; j_call: TRBJ2-5; d_call: -; v_call: TRBV24-1; clone_size: many; cdr3_aa: CATSAPTGPRQETQYF; cdr3_nt: TGTGCCACCAGTGCCCCCACCGGACCGAGGCAGGAGACCCAGTACTTC
cdr3_length: 15; j_call: TRBJ2-7; d_call: -; v_call: TRBV5-1; clone_size: few; cdr3_aa: CASSIDSYKSYEQYF; cdr3_nt: TGCGCCAGCAGCATCGATTCCTATAAATCCTACGAGCAGTACTTC
cdr3_length: 14; j_call: TRBJ2-7; d_call: -; v_call: TRBV7-9; clone_size: many; cdr3_aa: CASSSDGWEREQYF; cdr3_nt: TGTGCCAGCAGCTCAGACGGGTGGGAAAGGGAGCAGTACTTC
cdr3_length: 14; j_call: TRBJ2-1; d_call: -; v_call: TRBV28; clone_size: many; cdr3_aa: CASSIRRGGNEQFF; cdr3_nt: TGTGCCAGCAGTATAAGACGAGGGGGCAATGAGCAGTTCTTC
cdr3_length: 12; j_call: TRBJ2-1; d_call: -; v_call: TRBV30; clone_size: many; cdr3_aa: CAWNKQWYEQFF; cdr3_nt: TGTGCCTGGAATAAACAGTGGTATGAGCAGTTCTTC
cdr3_length: 15; j_call: TRBJ2-1; d_call: -; v_call: TRBV9; clone_size: -; cdr3_aa: CASSSRPVLDNEQFF; cdr3_nt: TGTGCCAGCAGCTCCCGCCCCGTTCTGGACAATGAGCAGTTCTTC
cdr3_length: 14; j_call: TRBJ2-1; d_call: TRBD2; v_call: TRBV19; clone_size: many; cdr3_aa: CASSFGLVKAEQFF; cdr3_nt: TGTGCCAGTAGTTTCGGACTAGTCAAGGCTGAGCAGTTCTTC
cdr3_length: 20; j_call: TRBJ2-1; d_call: TRBD2; v_call: TRBV9; clone_size: many; cdr3_aa: CASSVATASGVGGSYNEQFF; cdr3_nt: TGTGCCAGCAGCGTAGCTACGGCTAGCGGGGTTGGGGGCTCCTACAATGAGCAGTTCTTC
cdr3_length: 13; j_call: TRBJ1-5; d_call: -; v_call: TRBV30; clone_size: many; cdr3_aa: CAWTRPGGAPQHF; cdr3_nt: TGTGCCTGGACACGACCCGGGGGGGCACCCCAGCATTTT
cdr3_length: 13; j_call: TRBJ1-2; d_call: -; v_call: TRBV7-3; clone_size: few; cdr3_aa: CASSFEASGGYTF; cdr3_nt: TGTGCCAGCAGCTTCGAGGCATCGGGCGGCTACACCTTC
cdr3_length: 11; j_call: TRBJ2-2; d_call: -; v_call: TRBV2; clone_size: -; cdr3_aa: CARQGTGELFF; cdr3_nt: TGTGCCAGACAGGGAACCGGGGAGCTGTTTTTT
cdr3_length: 13; j_call: TRBJ1-4; d_call: TRBD1; v_call: TRBV28; clone_size: -; cdr3_aa: CASSWDRVEKLFF; cdr3_nt: TGTGCCAGCAGTTGGGACAGGGTCGAAAAACTGTTTTTT
cdr3_length: 15; j_call: TRBJ1-2; d_call: -; v_call: TRBV13; clone_size: few; cdr3_aa: CASSSWTESNYGYTF; cdr3_nt: TGTGCCAGCAGCTCCTGGACAGAATCTAACTATGGCTACACCTTC
cdr3_length: 14; j_call: TRBJ2-1; d_call: -; v_call: TRBV28; clone_size: many; cdr3_aa: CAHGSGSTYNEQFF; cdr3_nt: TGTGCCCACGGGTCCGGGAGCACCTACAATGAGCAGTTCTTC
cdr3_length: 15; j_call: TRBJ1-3; d_call: -; v_call: TRBV5-1; clone_size: few; cdr3_aa: CASSKPTGVENTIYF; cdr3_nt: TGCGCCAGCAGCAAACCTACAGGAGTCGAAAACACCATATATTTT
cdr3_length: 15; j_call: TRBJ2-3; d_call: -; v_call: TRBV5-5; clone_size: many; cdr3_aa: CASSFGGLNTDTQYF; cdr3_nt: TGTGCCAGCAGCTTTGGCGGGCTAAACACAGATACGCAGTATTTT
cdr3_length: 14; j_call: TRBJ2-1; d_call: TRBD1; v_call: TRBV10-3; clone_size: many; cdr3_aa: CATTDRTGSNEQFF; cdr3_nt: TGTGCCACCACGGACAGGACCGGGTCGAATGAGCAGTTCTTC
cdr3_length: 12; j_call: TRBJ2-5; d_call: -; v_call: TRBV7-6; clone_size: many; cdr3_aa: CASSLWQETQYF; cdr3_nt: TGTGCCAGCAGCTTGTGGCAAGAGACCCAGTACTTC
cdr3_length: 14; j_call: TRBJ2-7; d_call: TRBD1; v_call: TRBV11-2; clone_size: many; cdr3_aa: CATRDTGAAYEQYF; cdr3_nt: TGTGCCACCCGGGATACAGGGGCGGCCTACGAGCAGTACTTC
cdr3_length: 13; j_call: TRBJ2-1; d_call: -; v_call: TRBV27; clone_size: -; cdr3_aa: CASSLLDPNEQFF; cdr3_nt: TGTGCCAGCAGTTTGTTAGATCCTAATGAGCAGTTCTTC
cdr3_length: 14; j_call: TRBJ1-5; d_call: -; v_call: TRBV10-3; clone_size: many; cdr3_aa: CAIGPKGGNQPQHF; cdr3_nt: TGTGCCATCGGCCCCAAGGGGGGCAATCAGCCCCAGCATTTT
cdr3_length: 15; j_call: TRBJ1-4; d_call: -; v_call: TRBV7-2; clone_size: many; cdr3_aa: CASSLAGGPNEKLFF; cdr3_nt: TGTGCCAGCAGCTTAGCTGGTGGGCCGAATGAAAAACTGTTTTTT
cdr3_length: 15; j_call: TRBJ1-4; d_call: -; v_call: TRBV19; clone_size: few; cdr3_aa: CASTELDRDDEKLFF; cdr3_nt: TGTGCCAGTACCGAACTGGACAGAGATGATGAAAAACTGTTTTTT
cdr3_length: 13; j_call: TRBJ1-2; d_call: -; v_call: TRBV9; clone_size: many; cdr3_aa: CASSVGGHYGYTF; cdr3_nt: TGTGCCAGCAGCGTAGGGGGCCACTATGGCTACACCTTC
cdr3_length: 14; j_call: TRBJ2-1; d_call: TRBD1; v_call: TRBV24-1; clone_size: -; cdr3_aa: CAAGTGTASNEQFF; cdr3_nt: TGTGCCGCAGGAACCGGGACAGCTAGCAATGAGCAGTTCTTC
cdr3_length: 11; j_call: TRBJ2-5; d_call: -; v_call: TRBV30; clone_size: many; cdr3_aa: CAWETGETQYF; cdr3_nt: TGTGCCTGGGAAACAGGGGAGACCCAGTACTTC
cdr3_length: 16; j_call: TRBJ2-1; d_call: TRBD2; v_call: TRBV5-6; clone_size: -; cdr3_aa: CASSLGASGTNNEQFF; cdr3_nt: TGTGCCAGCAGCTTGGGCGCTAGCGGGACAAACAATGAGCAGTTCTTC
cdr3_length: 18; j_call: TRBJ1-2; d_call: TRBD1; v_call: TRBV6-5; clone_size: -; cdr3_aa: CASSSPPRPGQTNYGYTF; cdr3_nt: TGTGCCAGCAGTTCCCCCCCCCGTCCGGGACAGACAAACTATGGCTACACCTTC
cdr3_length: 12; j_call: TRBJ1-1; d_call: -; v_call: TRBV12-3/TRBV12-4; clone_size: many; cdr3_aa: CASSRQRTEAFF; cdr3_nt: TGTGCCAGCAGCCGCCAGAGAACTGAAGCTTTCTTT
cdr3_length: 13; j_call: TRBJ1-2; d_call: -; v_call: TRBV6-5; clone_size: many; cdr3_aa: CASSYRSMWGYTF; cdr3_nt: TGTGCCAGCAGTTACCGGTCGATGTGGGGCTACACCTTC
cdr3_length: 15; j_call: TRBJ2-3; d_call: TRBD1; v_call: TRBV24-1; clone_size: -; cdr3_aa: CATSAAGGGTDTQYF; cdr3_nt: TGTGCCACCAGTGCCGCAGGGGGCGGCACAGATACGCAGTATTTT
cdr3_length: 12; j_call: TRBJ1-5; d_call: -; v_call: TRBV29-1; clone_size: -; cdr3_aa: CSTADSNQPQHF; cdr3_nt: TGCAGCACCGCAGATAGCAATCAGCCCCAGCATTTT
cdr3_length: 13; j_call: TRBJ2-3; d_call: TRBD2; v_call: TRBV6-2/TRBV6-3; clone_size: -; cdr3_aa: CASSYSGGRTQYF; cdr3_nt: TGTGCCAGCAGTTACTCAGGCGGGAGGACGCAGTATTTT
cdr3_length: 14; j_call: TRBJ2-2; d_call: -; v_call: TRBV19; clone_size: -; cdr3_aa: CASRQVGVTGELFF; cdr3_nt: TGTGCCAGCCGACAGGTTGGGGTCACCGGGGAGCTGTTTTTT
cdr3_length: 15; j_call: TRBJ2-5; d_call: -; v_call: TRBV7-3; clone_size: many; cdr3_aa: CASSPTGAAGETQYF; cdr3_nt: TGTGCCAGCAGCCCCACGGGGGCCGCCGGGGAGACCCAGTACTTC
cdr3_length: 18; j_call: TRBJ2-2; d_call: TRBD2; v_call: TRBV4-1; clone_size: once; cdr3_aa: CASSLQIAGARGTGELFF; cdr3_nt: TGCGCCAGCAGCCTCCAGATAGCGGGAGCGAGGGGAACCGGGGAGCTGTTTTTT
cdr3_length: 13; j_call: TRBJ2-7; d_call: TRBD1; v_call: TRBV20-1; clone_size: many; cdr3_aa: CSAPGTGFHEQYF; cdr3_nt: TGCAGTGCTCCCGGGACAGGGTTCCACGAGCAGTACTTC
cdr3_length: 11; j_call: TRBJ2-7; d_call: -; v_call: TRBV7-2; clone_size: many; cdr3_aa: CASRAQREQYF; cdr3_nt: TGTGCCAGCAGGGCCCAGCGCGAGCAGTACTTC
cdr3_length: 17; j_call: TRBJ2-2; d_call: -; v_call: TRBV19; clone_size: -; cdr3_aa: CASSIPGRGPYTGELFF; cdr3_nt: TGTGCCAGTAGTATTCCTGGGAGGGGGCCTTACACCGGGGAGCTGTTTTTT
cdr3_length: 13; j_call: TRBJ2-7; d_call: -; v_call: TRBV7-2; clone_size: few; cdr3_aa: CASNSGSGYEQYF; cdr3_nt: TGTGCCAGCAACTCTGGTTCGGGCTACGAGCAGTACTTC
cdr3_length: 15; j_call: TRBJ1-6; d_call: -; v_call: TRBV18; clone_size: many; cdr3_aa: CASSGENIYNSPLHF; cdr3_nt: TGTGCCAGCTCGGGGGAGAATATCTATAATTCACCCCTCCACTTT
cdr3_length: 15; j_call: TRBJ2-1; d_call: TRBD2; v_call: TRBV28; clone_size: -; cdr3_aa: CASSHDLGLAGEQFF; cdr3_nt: TGTGCCAGCAGCCACGACCTAGGTTTAGCGGGTGAGCAGTTCTTC
cdr3_length: 16; j_call: TRBJ2-1; d_call: TRBD1; v_call: TRBV7-8; clone_size: few; cdr3_aa: CASSPQGQGLYNEQFF; cdr3_nt: TGTGCCAGCAGCCCTCAGGGACAGGGGCTTTACAATGAGCAGTTCTTC
cdr3_length: 14; j_call: TRBJ2-7; d_call: -; v_call: TRBV9; clone_size: many; cdr3_aa: CASSPTGKIYEQYF; cdr3_nt: TGTGCCAGCAGCCCTACAGGGAAAATTTACGAGCAGTACTTC
cdr3_length: 12; j_call: TRBJ2-1; d_call: -; v_call: TRBV20-1; clone_size: -; cdr3_aa: CSAQSGWDEQFF; cdr3_nt: TGCAGTGCCCAAAGCGGGTGGGATGAGCAGTTCTTC
cdr3_length: 15; j_call: TRBJ2-7; d_call: -; v_call: TRBV2; clone_size: many; cdr3_aa: CASSEAGATVYEQYF; cdr3_nt: TGTGCCAGCAGTGAAGCAGGGGCAACGGTCTACGAGCAGTACTTC
cdr3_length: 14; j_call: TRBJ2-7; d_call: -; v_call: TRBV20-1; clone_size: many; cdr3_aa: CSARDYQGSDEQYF; cdr3_nt: TGCAGTGCTAGAGATTATCAGGGGTCGGACGAGCAGTACTTC
cdr3_length: 15; j_call: TRBJ2-1; d_call: -; v_call: TRBV7-6; clone_size: -; cdr3_aa: CASSLAGAPYNEQFF; cdr3_nt: TGTGCCAGCAGCTTAGCGGGAGCCCCCTACAATGAGCAGTTCTTC
cdr3_length: 16; j_call: TRBJ2-2; d_call: TRBD2; v_call: TRBV7-9; clone_size: -; cdr3_aa: CASSLGGDYLTGELFF; cdr3_nt: TGTGCCAGCAGCTTAGGGGGGGACTACCTCACCGGGGAGCTGTTTTTT
cdr3_length: 13; j_call: TRBJ2-5; d_call: -; v_call: TRBV20-1; clone_size: few; cdr3_aa: CSARDSNKETQYF; cdr3_nt: TGCAGTGCTAGAGATTCTAATAAAGAGACCCAGTACTTC
cdr3_length: 13; j_call: TRBJ2-3; d_call: -; v_call: TRBV29-1; clone_size: many; cdr3_aa: CSVGAGFADTQYF; cdr3_nt: TGCAGCGTTGGGGCCGGCTTTGCGGATACGCAGTATTTT